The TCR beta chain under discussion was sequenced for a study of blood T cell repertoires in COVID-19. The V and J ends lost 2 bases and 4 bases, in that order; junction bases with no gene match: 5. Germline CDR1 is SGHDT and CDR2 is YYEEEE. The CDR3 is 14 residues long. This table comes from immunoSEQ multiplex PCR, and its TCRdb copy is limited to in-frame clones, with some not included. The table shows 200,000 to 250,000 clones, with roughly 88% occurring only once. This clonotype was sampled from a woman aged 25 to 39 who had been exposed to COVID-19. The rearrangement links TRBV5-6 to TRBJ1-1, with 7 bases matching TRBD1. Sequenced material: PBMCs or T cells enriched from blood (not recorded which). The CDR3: CASSFGYRGTEAFF. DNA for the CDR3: TGTGCCAGCAGCTTCGGGTACAGGGGCACTGAAGCTTTCTTT.